This entry lists 28 T cell receptor beta chains sequenced from one sample in a study. TCRdb re-analysed the 5' RACE reads in MiXCR, keeping a single row per CDR3 protein. In the table there are 30,000 or so distinct CDR3 sequences, around 22% of which are singletons. Sequencing was done on a sample of memory CD4+ T cells sorted from blood. Subset in this sample: memory CD4+ T cells, CD4+CD45RO+CD25-. These receptors were obtained from a female donor with breast cancer.

Judged by abundance, this clonotype is medium-sized. The CDR3, as DNA: TGCGCCAGCAGCGGATCAGTGGGCGGGAGGACCTACGAGCAGTACTTC. Encoded protein: CASSGSVGGRTYEQYF. This chain uses TRBV5-1 with TRBJ2-7; 8 bases line up with TRBD2. Germline V CDR1 and CDR2: SGHRS, YFSETQ. CDR3 size: 16 residues. V was clipped by 4 bases and J by 2 bases; unmatched bases: 11. The full variable domain, completed using reference TRBV5-1 and TRBJ2-7, is KAGVTQTPRYLIKTRGQQVTLSCSPISGHRSVSWYQQTPGQGLQFLFEYFSETQRNKGNFPGRFSGRQFSNSRSEMNVSTLELGDSALYLCASSGSVGGRTYEQYFGPGTRLTVT.

This clonotype was seen many times. V is TRBV7-8 and J is TRBJ2-7, with TRBD1 as a possible D gene (5 bases). CDR3 length equals 13 residues. V was trimmed by 1 base and J by 2 bases, leaving 6 bases between them. Germline CDR1 SGHVS, CDR2 FQNEAQ. In DNA, the CDR3 is TGTGCCAGCAGCTTAGAGACAGCCTACGAGCAGTACTTC. Translated: CASSLETAYEQYF.

The J gene is TRBJ2-2, the V gene TRBV4-3; the match to TRBD1 covers 7 bases. The V segment lost 0 bases and the J segment 3 bases; nucleotides outside the gene matches: 7. This CDR3 is 17 amino acids long. The germline gives CDR1 LGHNA, CDR2 YSLEER. The CDR3 coding sequence is TGCGCCAGCAGCCAAGAGAGGGGGCGAGTCTACACCGGGGAGCTGTTTTTT. This translates into CASSQERGRVYTGELFF.

This clonotype was counted between two and nine times. J is TRBJ1-1 and V is TRBV7-9, with D unresolved. V was pared by 2 bases and J by 7 bases, with 5 bases between. The germline V gene has CDR1 SEHNR and CDR2 FQNEAQ (reference sequence). The CDR3 totals 11 residues. CDR3 loop: CASSLKGEAFF. Written as DNA, the CDR3 is TGTGCCAGCAGCTTAAAGGGTGAAGCTTTCTTT.

This rearrangement joins TRBV27 to TRBJ2-3; D call uncertain. The CDR3 runs to 12 residues. Trimming took 6 bases from V and 0 from J, leaving 4 bases between them. The V gene's germline CDR1 is MNHEY and CDR2 SMNVEV (reference sequence). Here the CDR3 reads CASSDSTDTQYF. The DNA of the CDR3 is TGTGCCAGCAGCGATAGCACAGATACGCAGTATTTT.

This clonotype has ten or more counts. The V call is TRBV5-1, the J call TRBJ1-2; D is possibly TRBD1 (6 bases). The CDR3 has 14 residues. V lost 3 bases to trimming and J lost 6 bases, with 15 bases between them. Germline values: CDR1 SGHRS, CDR2 YFSETQ. Here the CDR3 DNA reads TGCGCCAGCAGCTCACCTCCCGGGGGCGATGGCTACACCTTC. Its protein is CASSSPPGGDGYTF.

The chain joins TRBV7-9 to TRBJ1-4; 7 nucleotides agree with TRBD1. CDR1 SEHNR and CDR2 FQNEAQ come from the germline V gene (reference sequence). J gave up 8 bases and V 4 bases, and 10 bases lay outside the gene matches. The CDR3 has 15 residues. CDR3 nucleotide sequence: TGTGCCAGCAGCTACTCCATCCCGACAGGGGAAAAACTGTTTTTT. Amino acid sequence: CASSYSIPTGEKLFF.

The chain couples TRBV5-1 to TRBJ2-1, with D possibly called TRBD1 or TRBD2 (6 bases each). The CDR3 has 14 residues. Trimming shortened V by 6 bases and J by 4 bases, and 14 bases separated the two germline ends. CDR1 and CDR2 from the germline V gene are SGHRS and YFSETQ. The CDR3 reads CASTPGAGYNEQFF. CDR3 nucleotides: TGCGCCAGCACACCGGGGGCCGGATACAATGAGCAGTTCTTC.

A few counts support this clonotype. J is TRBJ2-7 and V is TRBV19; unclear D gene. This CDR3 has 13 residues. Germline lookup yields CDR1 LNHDA and CDR2 SQIVND (reference sequence). V was cut by 4 bases and J by 1 base, with 8 bases left in between. The CDR3 nucleotides are TGTGCCAGTAGTACAGGCCGGTCCTACGAGCAGTACTTC. Amino acid sequence: CASSTGRSYEQYF.

This clonotype has only a few counts. This chain joins TRBV20-1 and TRBJ2-7; a weak D match, TRBD1 (6 bases). CDR3 length: 12 amino acids. Trimming pared 4 bases from V and 6 bases from J, leaving 13 bases between. In germline, CDR1 is DFQATT, CDR2 SNEGSKA (reference sequence). In DNA form, the CDR3 reads TGCAGTGCTACTGTGACAGGTCTCGAGCAGTACTTC. Translating it yields CSATVTGLEQYF.

The chain uses TRBV9 and TRBJ2-2, with a possible D match to TRBD1 (6 bases). The CDR3 is 15 amino acids. Trimming left V 1 base short and J 1 base short, with 8 bases between. CDR1 is SGDLS, CDR2 YYNGEE, per germline. DNA of the CDR3: TGTGCCAGCAGCGTATCGGGACAGAACACCGGGGAGCTGTTTTTT. It is translated as CASSVSGQNTGELFF.

This clonotype was counted between two and nine times. This sequence joins TRBV12-3 or TRBV12-4 and TRBJ2-1, with 7 bases lining up with TRBD2. After removal of 2 bases from V and 6 bases from J, the junction contained 7 bases not matched to a gene. The CDR3 loop spans 15 amino acids. Here the CDR3 reads CASSLYRGGSNEQFF. The CDR3 coding sequence is TGTGCCAGCAGTTTATATCGCGGGGGTTCCAATGAGCAGTTCTTC.

V and J are TRBV6-5 and TRBJ1-1; D is undetermined. The germline V gene has CDR1 MNHEY and CDR2 SVGAGI. The V end was cut by 8 bases, the J end by 3 bases, with 13 bases between. There are 13 residues in the CDR3. The CDR3 DNA is TGTGCCAGCCAATTCGGGGAGGACACTGAAGCTTTCTTT. The encoded protein is CASQFGEDTEAFF.

V and J are TRBV7-2 and TRBJ2-5, with TRBD2 identical over 7 bases. Germline-derived CDR1 and CDR2 are SGHTA and FQGNSA. The CDR3 extends over 15 amino acids. J was trimmed by 5 bases and V by 1 base; bases with no gene match: 7. This CDR3 reads CASSLVGGETETQYF. CDR3 nucleotide sequence: TGTGCCAGCAGCTTAGTTGGGGGGGAAACGGAGACCCAGTACTTC.

V and J are TRBV2 and TRBJ1-2; D call uncertain. The V gene's germline CDR1 is SNHLY and CDR2 FYNNEI. The V gene lost 7 bases and the J gene lost 6 bases, with 12 bases spanning the gap. This CDR3 contains 12 residues. The CDR3 spells CASIGSANGYTF. The CDR3 DNA reads as TGTGCCAGCATAGGATCAGCGAATGGCTACACCTTC.

This clonotype turned up a few times. This chain uses TRBV7-9 with TRBJ1-1; D unresolved. The V end was cut by 1 base, the J end by 1 base, with 7 bases between. The CDR3 is made up of 14 amino acids. The germline V gene has CDR1 SEHNR and CDR2 FQNEAQ (reference sequence). The CDR3 DNA reads as TGTGCCAGCAGCTTAGGCGGTGGGAACACTGAAGCTTTCTTT. This sequence encodes CASSLGGGNTEAFF.

The chain links TRBV11-2 to TRBJ1-1; 7 nucleotides line up with TRBD1. V was clipped by 1 base and J by 7 bases; unmatched bases: 6. Germline V gene lookup returns CDR1 SGHAT and CDR2 FQNNGV. This CDR3 has 14 amino acids. The CDR3 bases are TGTGCCAGCAGCTTAGCCCCGACAGGGTATGAAGCTTTCTTT. It is translated as CASSLAPTGYEAFF.

This clonotype appeared a few times. The chain carries TRBV27 and TRBJ2-7, with D perhaps TRBD1 (6 bases). Per germline, CDR1 MNHEY and CDR2 SMNVEV (reference sequence). This CDR3 spans 14 amino acids. V was shortened by 5 bases and J by 1 base, with 12 bases between the two germline ends. The CDR3 protein is CASSPRQDSYEQYF. As DNA, the CDR3 is TGTGCCAGCAGTCCCCGACAGGATTCCTACGAGCAGTACTTC.

The chain combines TRBV21-1 with TRBJ2-4; TRBD1 is taken as the D call from the table, unchecked against the DNA. TRBV21-1 is listed as a pseudogene. The CDR3 consists of 17 residues. This CDR3 is CVSSKQRGQSAKNIQYF. The CDR3, as DNA: TGTGTCAGCAGCAAACAGCGAGGACAGTCAGCCAAAAACATTCAGTACTTC.

Within the sample, this clonotype is medium-sized (0.01 to 0.1%). The rearrangement uses TRBV5-1 and TRBJ1-1, with 8 bases matching TRBD1. J gave up 4 bases and V 0 bases, and 2 bases lay outside the gene matches. The CDR3 runs 14 residues. The germline gives CDR1 SGHRS, CDR2 YFSETQ. The CDR3 DNA follows: TGCGCCAGCAGCTTGGGACAGGGGAGCACTGAAGCTTTCTTT. This gives the protein CASSLGQGSTEAFF.

This clonotype was observed at least ten times. The chain uses TRBV7-3 and TRBJ2-1; 9 nucleotides line up with TRBD1. The CDR3 extends over 14 amino acids. Germline V lookup: CDR1 SGHTA, CDR2 FQGTGA. The V segment lost 3 bases and the J segment 5 bases; nucleotides outside the gene matches: 2. CDR3 nucleotide sequence: TGTGCCAGCAGCTTGGGGGACAGGGACAATGAGCAGTTCTTC. It specifies CASSLGDRDNEQFF.

V gene TRBV10-3 combines with J gene TRBJ2-1, with 11 bases aligning to TRBD2. Germline-derived CDR1 and CDR2 are ENHRY and SYGVKD. Losses at the gene ends were 10 bases for V and 7 bases for J; bases not matched to a gene: 9. The CDR3 extends over 14 amino acids. The CDR3 here is CATGIAGGLNEQFF. DNA for the CDR3: TGTGCCACCGGGATAGCGGGGGGGCTGAATGAGCAGTTCTTC.

This clonotype was recorded only once. It may be a read error: a sequence one base away is much more abundant. J is TRBJ2-3 and V is TRBV20-1, with TRBD2 identical over 13 bases. Germline values: CDR1 DFQATT, CDR2 SNEGSKA (reference sequence). The CDR3 runs to 16 residues. The CDR3 region has the DNA TGCGGTGCTAGAGGTCTACTAGCGGGAGGGACAGATACGCAGTATTTT. It is translated as CGARGLLAGGTDTQYF.

With respect to this clonotype: The limits of the CDR3 on the DNA are not certain, so only TCRdb's listed CDR3 is given. The chain is built from TRBV7-5 and TRBJ2-4; the table's TRBD1 call for D was not verified on the DNA. TRBV7-5 is a documented pseudogene. Including both end residues, the CDR3 is 18 amino acids long. The chain's CDR3 is CISVPKGRQGLNKNIQYF.

The V gene is TRBV28, the J gene TRBJ2-7; D is undetermined. Looked up from germline, CDR1 is MDHEN and CDR2 is SYDVKM. Trimming removed 11 bases at V and 0 bases at J, with 17 bases between. This CDR3 is built from 14 residues. The CDR3 nucleotides read TGTGCCGGCAAGGTGGCGCGGAACTCCTACGAGCAGTACTTC. Protein sequence: CAGKVARNSYEQYF.

Comment on this clonotype: This CDR3 fails to terminate in the conserved phenylalanine or tryptophan, so it likely reflects a read error. This chain joins TRBV4-3 and TRBJ1-5; D is undetermined. CDR1 is LGHNA and CDR2 is YSLEER in the germline V gene. The CDR3 covers 16 residues. Trimming removed 0 bases from V and 0 bases from J, with 9 bases in between. CDR3 in DNA: TGCGCCAGCAGCCAAGATCTGGCGGATAGCAATCAGCCCCAGCATTGT. It is translated as CASSQDLADSNQPQHC.

This clonotype was observed at least ten times. The chain is built from TRBV6-5 and TRBJ2-5, with D possibly TRBD1 on 5 matching bases. Trimming took 6 bases from V and 5 from J, leaving 19 bases between them. The CDR3 has 15 residues. The V gene's germline CDR1 is MNHEY and CDR2 SVGAGI. CDR3 protein: CASSPDQGIGETQYF. The CDR3 region has the DNA TGTGCCAGCAGCCCCGATCAGGGTATTGGGGAGACCCAGTACTTC.

This rearrangement joins TRBV11-2 to TRBJ2-3, with D unclear. Trimming took 2 bases from V and 0 from J, leaving 3 bases between them. The CDR3 spans 13 residues. CDR1 and CDR2 from the germline V gene are SGHAT and FQNNGV. DNA for the CDR3: TGTGCCAGCAGCTTACACAGCACAGATACGCAGTATTTT. Encoded protein: CASSLHSTDTQYF.